This TCR beta chain was recorded in a study of tumor-infiltrating lymphocytes in primary liver carcinoma. About the study: Primary liver carcinoma, confirmed by histopathology, was surgically resected. Tumors were stage T1-T3 N0M0, about 4.2 to 11 cm across.

The V gene's germline CDR1 is SQVTM and CDR2 ANQGSEA. V lost 7 bases to trimming and J lost 0 bases, with 11 bases between them. The CDR3 consists of 13 residues. A constant-region primer served to make TCR beta cDNA from roughly 500 ng total RNA. Researchers made the TCR beta libraries by running three nested multiplex PCR rounds with slightly modified ARM-PCR. Each of the first two PCR rounds ran around 10 cycles with TRBV1-TRBV30 forward and C-beta reverse primers. TCRdb fed the multiplex PCR reads into MiXCR, producing one record per CDR3 protein. The sample holds about 200,000 distinct CDR3 sequences, less than 70% seen once. The source of the blood RNA was unsorted whole blood, and germline DNA was extracted as well. Chronic HBV infection, which was untreated, was present in the patients. This clonotype is a singleton in its sample.

The rearrangement uses TRBV29-1 and TRBJ2-3, with D tentatively TRBD1 (6 bases). This receptor was obtained from a woman aged 55 to 70 with primary liver carcinoma and hepatitis B virus infection. Sequencing used peripheral blood. The CDR3 DNA reads as TGCAGCGAGGGGGTTACTAGCACAGATACGCAGTATTTT. Amino acids: CSEGVTSTDTQYF.